The TCR beta chain described here comes from a study of CD8+CD57+ T cells in acquired aplastic anemia. Previously, flow cytometry had revealed CD8+CD57+ cell expansion in the patients chosen for sequencing. This CDR3 is 13 amino acids long. V lost 7 bases, J lost 7 bases, and 9 bases stayed unmatched. Germline lookup yields CDR1 SQVTM and CDR2 ANQGSEA. The study profiled TCR beta VDJ and CDR3 using genomic DNA as template. From the reads, TCRdb called clonotypes with MiXCR, one entry per CDR3 protein. The top ten clones hold under 60% of a sample with about 200,000 distinct CDR3 sequences, approximately 60% of them seen once.

Source material: sorted CD4+, CD8+, or CD8+CD57+ T cells (not recorded which) from PBMCs. This TCR was sampled from a human donor with aplastic anemia. This chain joins TRBV29-1 and TRBJ2-7; 11 positions match TRBD2. The CDR3 spells CSARLAGHLEQYF. The CDR3 nucleotides are TGCAGCGCCAGACTAGCGGGGCACCTTGAGCAGTACTTC.